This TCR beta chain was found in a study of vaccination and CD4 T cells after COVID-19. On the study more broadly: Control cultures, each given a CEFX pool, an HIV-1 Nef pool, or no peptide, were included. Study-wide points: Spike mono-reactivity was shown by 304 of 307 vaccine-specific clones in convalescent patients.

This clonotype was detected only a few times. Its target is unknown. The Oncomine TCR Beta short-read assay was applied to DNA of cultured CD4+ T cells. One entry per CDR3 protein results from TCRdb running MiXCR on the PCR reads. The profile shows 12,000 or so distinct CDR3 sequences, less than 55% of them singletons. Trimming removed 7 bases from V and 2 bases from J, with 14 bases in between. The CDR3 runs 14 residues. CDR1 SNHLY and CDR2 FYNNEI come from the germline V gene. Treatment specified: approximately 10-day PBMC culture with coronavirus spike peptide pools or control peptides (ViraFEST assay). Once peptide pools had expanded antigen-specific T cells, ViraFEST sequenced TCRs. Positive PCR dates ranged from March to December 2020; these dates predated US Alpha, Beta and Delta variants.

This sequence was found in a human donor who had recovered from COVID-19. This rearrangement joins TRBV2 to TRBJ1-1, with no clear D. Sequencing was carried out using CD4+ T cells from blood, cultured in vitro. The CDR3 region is CASTLTRYNTEAFF. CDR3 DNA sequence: TGTGCCAGCACCTTGACCCGATATAACACTGAAGCTTTCTTT. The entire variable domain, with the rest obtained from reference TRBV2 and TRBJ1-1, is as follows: EPEVTQTPSHQVTQMGQEVILRCVPISNHLYFYWYRQILGQKVEFLVSFYNNEISEKSEIFDDQFSVERPDGSNFTLKIRSTKLEDSAMYFCASTLTRYNTEAFFGQGTRLTVV.